These T cell receptor beta chains were read from a single sample in a study of early T cells in non-severe SARS-CoV-2 infection. Each CDR3 protein gets one entry after TCRdb re-called the 5' RACE reads with MiXCR. The table lists tens of thousands of distinct CDR3 sequences, roughly 15% of them singletons. The sample consisted of whole blood, taken at baseline. The receptors originated from an adult who was a healthcare worker with PCR-confirmed SARS-CoV-2 infection or an uninfected control (not recorded which). Each CDR3 is given with its conserved first and last residue. The D gene is left open where the match is weak. Clone size is stated in some rows and not others, as once, few, many or a class when expanded.

j_call v_call clone_size d_call cdr3_aa cdr3_nt
TRBJ1-6 TRBV18 . TRBD1 CASSGGQNSPLHF TGTGCCAGCTCCGGGGGACAGAATTCACCCCTCCACTTT
TRBJ2-7 TRBV7-9 . . CASSSPGSSEQYF TGTGCCAGCAGCTCCCCCGGGAGCTCCGAGCAGTACTTC
TRBJ2-2 TRBV7-3 . . CASSITGERAGELFF TGTGCCAGCAGTATAACGGGGGAAAGAGCCGGGGAGCTGTTTTTT
TRBJ2-2 TRBV18 many TRBD1 CASSPFTGASTGELFF TGTGCCAGCTCACCTTTTACAGGGGCGAGCACCGGGGAGCTGTTTTTT
TRBJ2-2 TRBV18 . TRBD2 CASSPPTSGRHTGELFF TGTGCCAGCTCACCCCCGACTAGCGGGAGACACACCGGGGAGCTGTTTTTT
TRBJ2-1 TRBV28 few . CASSRRSEQFF TGTGCCAGCTCTCGGAGGAGTGAGCAGTTCTTC
TRBJ1-1 TRBV2 many TRBD1 CASSDLRDSHEAFF TGTGCCAGCAGTGATCTCCGGGACAGCCATGAAGCTTTCTTT
TRBJ2-3 TRBV7-6 . . CASSLGSTRSDTQYF TGTGCCAGCAGCTTAGGGTCCACAAGATCAGATACGCAGTATTTT
TRBJ1-2 TRBV6-4 few . CASSETPASYGYTF TGTGCCAGCAGTGAAACACCGGCCTCCTATGGCTACACCTTC
TRBJ2-3 TRBV29-1 many TRBD2 CSASRLAATDTQYF TGCAGCGCCTCCCGACTAGCGGCAACAGATACGCAGTATTTT
TRBJ1-2 TRBV29-1 . TRBD1 CSVEGTGHGYTF TGCAGCGTTGAAGGGACAGGGCATGGCTACACCTTC
TRBJ2-3 TRBV20-1 . TRBD2 CSASGAGGWADTQYF TGCAGTGCTTCGGGAGCGGGAGGTTGGGCAGATACGCAGTATTTT
TRBJ2-7 TRBV7-8 few . CASSPLGRSEAGSYEQYF TGTGCCAGCAGCCCCTTAGGTCGGAGTGAGGCCGGCTCCTACGAGCAGTACTTC
TRBJ1-3 TRBV18 few . CASSPALRGRGNTIYF TGTGCCAGCTCACCAGCTTTGCGGGGGCGAGGAAACACCATATATTTT
TRBJ2-1 TRBV11-2 many . CASSPPGEQFF TGTGCCAGCAGCCCACCTGGAGAGCAGTTCTTC
TRBJ1-1 TRBV7-3 many . CASSLVPHTGLNTEAFF TGTGCCAGCAGCTTAGTACCCCACACCGGGCTGAACACTGAAGCTTTCTTT
TRBJ1-1 TRBV2 few . CASSEGLGRPEAFF TGTGCCAGCAGTGAAGGGCTGGGGCGTCCTGAAGCTTTCTTT
TRBJ2-1 TRBV7-3 few . CASSLPGLRMDEQFF TGTGCCAGCAGCCTCCCGGGACTCCGGATGGATGAGCAGTTCTTC
TRBJ2-1 TRBV9 many TRBD2 CASSASPGLAGGAFF TGTGCCAGCAGCGCCTCGCCGGGACTAGCGGGAGGGGCGTTCTTC
TRBJ1-6 TRBV7-2 many TRBD1 CASSYDGQALGSPLHF TGTGCCAGCAGCTACGATGGACAGGCCCTCGGCTCACCCCTCCACTTT
TRBJ1-3 TRBV30 . TRBD1 CAWNRGPGNTIYF TGCGCCTGGAACAGGGGGCCTGGAAACACCATATATTTT
TRBJ1-6 TRBV20-1 . TRBD1 CSARGRGQSNSPLHF TGCAGTGCCCGGGGCAGGGGGCAAAGTAATTCACCCCTCCACTTT
TRBJ2-2 TRBV24-1 many TRBD2 CATSDLLAKGTGELFF TGTGCCACCAGTGACTTACTAGCGAAAGGAACCGGGGAGCTGTTTTTT
TRBJ2-7 TRBV30 many . CAWSVAAVYEQYF TGTGCCTGGAGTGTAGCGGCGGTCTACGAGCAGTACTTC
TRBJ2-1 TRBV28 many TRBD2 CASSAVTSGTHNEQFF TGTGCCAGCAGTGCAGTAACTAGCGGGACTCACAATGAGCAGTTCTTC
TRBJ2-5 TRBV20-1 . . CSAISGGTSQETQYF TGCAGTGCTATCTCGGGGGGCACGAGCCAAGAGACCCAGTACTTC
TRBJ2-4 TRBV20-1 few . CSPKGGPDIQYF TGCAGTCCCAAGGGCGGACCGGACATTCAGTACTTC
TRBJ2-1 TRBV7-9 many . CASSSFGEQFF TGTGCCAGCAGCTCCTTTGGTGAGCAGTTCTTC
TRBJ1-4 TRBV29-1 few TRBD1 CSASLQGAQEKLFF TGCAGCGCCAGCTTACAGGGGGCGCAAGAAAAACTGTTTTTT
TRBJ2-3 TRBV9 . TRBD1 CASSSPGTGGADTQYF TGTGCCAGCAGCTCGCCCGGGACAGGGGGCGCAGATACGCAGTATTTT
TRBJ1-5 TRBV28 . . CASHRVPNQPQHF TGTGCCAGTCACAGGGTACCCAATCAGCCCCAGCATTTT
TRBJ2-3 TRBV18 . TRBD2 CASSPGTITDTQYF TGTGCCAGCTCACCCGGGACTATCACAGATACGCAGTATTTT
TRBJ2-1 TRBV5-1 . . CASSASERSNEQFF TGCGCCAGCAGCGCCTCCGAGCGTTCGAATGAGCAGTTCTTC
TRBJ2-7 TRBV28 . . CASGPPGPGEQYF TGTGCCAGCGGACCCCCCGGTCCTGGGGAGCAGTACTTC
TRBJ2-5 TRBV20-1 few TRBD2 CSASPSGSEETQYF TGCAGTGCTTCGCCTAGCGGGAGCGAAGAGACCCAGTACTTC
TRBJ2-1 TRBV9 many TRBD2 CASSRRLALDNEQFF TGTGCCAGCAGCCGTCGACTAGCTCTCGACAATGAGCAGTTCTTC
TRBJ2-3 TRBV6-2/TRBV6-3 . TRBD2 CASSSRPSGTVDTQYF TGTGCCAGCAGCTCCCGTCCTAGCGGGACCGTGGATACGCAGTATTTT
TRBJ2-7 TRBV5-1 . . CASSRLGSSYEQYF TGCGCCAGCAGCCGACTGGGCAGCTCCTACGAGCAGTACTTC
TRBJ2-7 TRBV6-2/TRBV6-3 . . CASRKSQYEQYF TGTGCCAGCCGGAAATCTCAATACGAGCAGTACTTC
TRBJ2-7 TRBV30 many TRBD2 CAWSVGLAGHEQYF TGTGCCTGGAGTGTAGGGCTAGCGGGACACGAGCAGTACTTC
TRBJ2-5 TRBV7-2 . . CASSPYGETQYF TGTGCCAGCAGCCCGTACGGGGAGACCCAGTACTTC
TRBJ1-1 TRBV10-1 few . CASSESRGNTEAFF TGCGCCAGCAGTGAGTCACGGGGGAACACTGAAGCTTTCTTT
TRBJ2-7 TRBV7-9 many . CASSWKGFAEQYF TGTGCCAGCAGCTGGAAAGGGTTTGCCGAGCAGTACTTC